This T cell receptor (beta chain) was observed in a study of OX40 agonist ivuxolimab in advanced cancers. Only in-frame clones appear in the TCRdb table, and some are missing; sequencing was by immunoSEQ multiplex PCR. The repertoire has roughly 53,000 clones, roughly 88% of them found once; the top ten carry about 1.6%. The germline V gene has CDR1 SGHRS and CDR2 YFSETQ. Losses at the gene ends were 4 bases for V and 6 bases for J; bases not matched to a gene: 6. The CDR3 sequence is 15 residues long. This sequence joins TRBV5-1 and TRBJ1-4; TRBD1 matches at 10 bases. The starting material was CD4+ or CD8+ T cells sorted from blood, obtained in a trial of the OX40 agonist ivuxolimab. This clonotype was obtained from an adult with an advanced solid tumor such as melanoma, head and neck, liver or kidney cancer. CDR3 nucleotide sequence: TGCGCCAGCAGCAGACAGGGGGCGCCGGATGAAAAACTGTTTTTT. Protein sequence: CASSRQGAPDEKLFF.